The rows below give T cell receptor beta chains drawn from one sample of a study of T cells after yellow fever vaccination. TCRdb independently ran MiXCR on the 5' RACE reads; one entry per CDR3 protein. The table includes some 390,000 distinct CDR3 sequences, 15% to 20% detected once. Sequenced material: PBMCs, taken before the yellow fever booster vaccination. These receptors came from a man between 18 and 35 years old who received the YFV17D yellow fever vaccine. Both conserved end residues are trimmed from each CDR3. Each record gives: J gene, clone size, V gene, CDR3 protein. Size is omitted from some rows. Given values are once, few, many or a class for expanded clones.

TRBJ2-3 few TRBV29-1 SVEVGAEGWTDTQY
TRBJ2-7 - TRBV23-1 ASSHPGLAGYEQY
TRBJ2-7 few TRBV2 ASMRLAGPSYEQY
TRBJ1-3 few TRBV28 ATQRFAGGNTIY
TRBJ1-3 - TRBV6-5 ASSYSISAGMGNTIY
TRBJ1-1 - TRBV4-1 ASSRSDRMNTEAF
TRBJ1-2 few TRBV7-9 AVGEGTYGYT
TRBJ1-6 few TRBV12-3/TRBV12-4 ASSLVDRSPLH
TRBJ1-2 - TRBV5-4 ASSSTLGGYT
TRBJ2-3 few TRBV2 ASGEQGFADTQY
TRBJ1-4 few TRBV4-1 ASSQDLGQLNEKLF